This T cell receptor beta chain was sequenced for a study of T cells after posttransplantation cyclophosphamide. Notes on the study in general: TRB overlap between skin or GI tissue T cells and blood was limited. Recipient CMV seropositivity and CMV reactivation strongly tracked TRB clonality. Later blood repertoires were often dominated by clones from the donor CD8+ memory compartment.

This clone occurred many times. Antigen specificity is unknown. Germline lookup yields CDR1 SGHAT and CDR2 FQNNGV. V lost 4 bases, J lost 0 bases, and 9 bases lay in between. The CDR3 has 14 amino acids. The repertoire was sequenced with immunoSEQ multiplex PCR; TCRdb's copy has only in-frame clones and lacks some. This sample comprises 35,000 to 45,000 clones, none seen once only. The chain is built from TRBV11-2 and TRBJ1-1; D is perhaps TRBD1 (5 bases). Sequenced material: PBMCs. The receptor's source is a man aged 35 to 55 in good health, CMV-negative, and a related stem cell transplant donor. CDR3: CASSYDRLNTEAFF. In nucleotides, the CDR3 is TGTGCCAGCAGCTACGACAGATTGAACACTGAAGCTTTCTTT.